This TCR beta chain appears in the sequencing data of a study of T cell clonality in common variable immunodeficiency (dated by TCRdb to between 2014 and 2016). What the authors observed across the whole study: Fewer TCRbeta clones were shared among CVID subjects than among healthy controls (p < 0.0001). TCRbeta clonality was higher in CVID subjects than in healthy controls (t-test p = 0.018), and the increase was most characteristic of about a third of subjects. Even though DNA input was equal, the average per sample came to about 81,820 unique sequences for controls compared with about 30,000 for CVID samples. Correlations between repertoire features and clinical complications were limited by patient heterogeneity within the CVID cohort. The authors noted that sequencing repertoires of T cell subpopulations would be needed to clarify what caused the increased clonality in CVID. CVID TCRbeta sequences reportedly showed fewer deletions and N-nucleotide insertions and lacked highly modified clones with 13 or more V deletions.

This clone was seen only a few times. Its antigen target is currently unknown. The read comes to an end 3 residues before the CDR3 does, leaving the germline J gene to fill in the end. CVID was diagnosed by standard criteria: serum IgG, IgA and/or IgM reduced below normal range, plus specific antibody deficiency. There were 44 subjects in the CVID group (around 29 male and some 15 female), ranging in age from about 8 to 70 years, with a mean age of around 39. Both CVID patients and healthy controls were predominantly of Caucasian heritage. At the time of study participation, every CVID subject had been on replacement immunoglobulin therapy for one year or longer. At blood collection, none of the CVID subjects was ill or on immunomodulatory or immunosuppressive medication. From each donor, roughly 5 to 8.5 ml of heparinized peripheral whole blood was collected. TCRbeta CDR3 repertoires were sequenced from genomic DNA of adults with common variable immune deficiency (CVID) and healthy adult controls. Diluted blood was density-centrifuged over Hypaque 1077 or Ficoll-Paque to isolate peripheral blood mononuclear cells. Genomic DNA was obtained from unsorted mononuclear cells through either Qiagen column purification or a centrifugation-based method.

For sequencing, equivalent amounts of genomic DNA were input from CVID and control samples. For every sample, a 60 bp segment covering the rearranged TCRbeta CDR3 region was amplified and then sequenced. The immunoSEQ assay, a bias-corrected multiplex PCR with high-throughput sequencing, was employed for TCRbeta amplification. As for how the authors treated the data: Every unique nucleotide sequence counted as a clone and was annotated with V, D and J genes, copy number and frequency. Sequences were labeled productive if in frame, and non-productive if out of frame or containing stop codons. As previously described, Shannon's entropy was used to calculate clonality. Mean CDR3 Kyte-Doolittle hydropathy was derived from the predicted amino acid sequences of productive clones. Using the R hclust function, scaled V gene usage was clustered hierarchically with Manhattan distance and complete linkage. Sharing of clones by CDR3 amino acid sequence was evaluated by resampling 12 repertoires per group over 100 rounds. The repertoires were searched for approximately 72 published EBV-specific TCRbeta sequences and 245 published CMV-specific TCRbeta sequences. A couple of CVID samples that yielded fewer than 10,000 sequences were excluded from the analysis, so 42 CVID repertoires were retained. TCRdb stores this immuneACCESS table with in-frame sequences only. Part of the clones is absent; in the studies checked, under half of the shortfall reflects unresolved V genes, and no reason is known for the rest. The V and J calls and clone size were taken over from that table, and D and trimming were inferred from the DNA. For this sample, 30,000 to 35,000 clones are listed, none of them singletons. The ten largest clones capture about 30% of the sample.

The CDR3 numbers 16 residues from cysteine through phenylalanine. Sequencing covers 39 bases of the CDR3, shown here with the frame starting at base 1. Germline trimming amounts to 0 bases on V and 6 bases on J, with 11 as the count of junction bases outside the gene matches. In the germline V gene, CDR1 corresponds to SGHRS and CDR2 to YFSETQ. The sequence was obtained from a human donor with common variable immunodeficiency. Sequencing used peripheral blood mononuclear cells. The V gene is TRBV5-1 and the J gene is TRBJ2-7; 8 nucleotides in the junction match TRBD1. The CDR3 corresponds to CASSLAWGQAPLEQYF. The sequenced part of the CDR3 DNA is TGCGCCAGCAGCTTGGCCTGGGGACAGGCGCCCCTCGAG.